One and the same sample provided the 18 T cell receptor beta chains below, sequenced in a study of T cell repertoires in cytomegalovirus infection. TCRdb reanalysed the reads using MiXCR and keeps one entry per CDR3 protein. The table shows around 200,000 distinct CDR3 sequences, with about 18% occurring only once. Sequenced input: CD8+ T cells from PBMCs. These receptors came from a human donor in good health (CMV status not recorded). Some clones in this sample may be carry-over from other donors' samples.

Here the CDR3 DNA reads TGTGCCAGCAGTTTCCGATACGAGCAGTACTTC. It yields the protein CASSFRYEQYF. The chain links TRBV6-2 or TRBV6-3 to TRBJ2-7; D is undetermined. V was cut by 4 bases and J by 4 bases, with 5 bases left in between. From germline, CDR1 is MNHEY and CDR2 SVGEGT. The CDR3 has 11 residues.

This clonotype was picked up many times. J is TRBJ1-1 and V is TRBV27; 8 bases are a match to TRBD1. Looked up from germline, CDR1 is MNHEY and CDR2 is SMNVEV (reference sequence). There are 15 residues in the CDR3. J gave up 4 bases and V 2 bases, and 6 bases lay outside the gene matches. CDR3 amino acids: CASSLSGTGGTEAFF. Written as DNA, the CDR3 is TGTGCCAGCAGTTTAAGCGGAACAGGGGGCACTGAAGCTTTCTTT.

This sequence joins TRBV7-3 and TRBJ2-7; no clear D. CDR1 SGHTA and CDR2 FQGTGA come from the germline V gene. The length of the CDR3 is 14 residues. V gave up 8 bases and J gave up 2 bases, with 16 bases separating them. The CDR3 sequence: CASSQRSGAYEQYF. CDR3 nucleotides: TGTGCCAGCTCTCAAAGGTCGGGCGCCTACGAGCAGTACTTC.

The chain recombines TRBV27 with TRBJ2-3; 7 bases agree with TRBD1. V gave up 1 base and J gave up 4 bases; unmatched junction bases: 2. The germline V gene encodes CDR1 MNHEY and CDR2 SMNVEV (reference sequence). This CDR3 has 14 amino acids. Here the CDR3 DNA reads TGTGCCAGCAGTTTATTCAGGGGGTCAGATACGCAGTATTTT. Translation gives CASSLFRGSDTQYF.

The gene calls are TRBV12-3 or TRBV12-4 and TRBJ1-5; D unresolved. Trimming shortened V by 3 bases and J by 4 bases, and 10 bases separated the two germline ends. CDR3 length: 14 residues. The CDR3 DNA reads as TGTGCCAGCAGTTTTTCCGGGGAGAATCAGCCCCAGCATTTT. It yields the protein CASSFSGENQPQHF.

This clonotype was counted a few times. This chain joins TRBV7-8 and TRBJ1-1; the D is unclear. The germline V and J ends were trimmed by 2 bases and 1 base, with 8 bases remaining between them. CDR3 length equals 14 residues. The germline CDR1 and CDR2 sequences are SGHVS and FQNEAQ. The CDR3 loop is CASSLIGRNTEAFF. CDR3 nucleotides: TGTGCCAGCAGCTTAATAGGGAGGAACACTGAAGCTTTCTTT.

The CDR3, as DNA: TGTGCCACCCTGGAGGGGCTCGAGCAGTACTTC. It specifies CATLEGLEQYF. The chain recombines TRBV6-2 or TRBV6-3 with TRBJ2-7, with D perhaps TRBD2 (6 bases). V was clipped by 10 bases and J by 6 bases, with 13 bases between them. The CDR3 loop spans 11 amino acids. In germline, CDR1 is MNHEY, CDR2 SVGEGT.

This clonotype was found many times. This rearrangement joins TRBV27 to TRBJ2-6; D is tentatively TRBD1 or TRBD2 (7 bases each). Germline CDR1 MNHEY, CDR2 SMNVEV (reference sequence). Trimming took 6 bases from V and 3 from J, leaving 15 bases between them. The CDR3 runs to 16 residues. The CDR3: CASSLQGGLGANVLTF. CDR3 nucleotides: TGTGCCAGCAGCCTCCAGGGGGGGCTTGGGGCCAACGTCCTGACTTTC.

The chain has TRBV7-2 and TRBJ2-3; the D gene is possibly TRBD2 (5 bases). The V and J ends lost 8 bases and 3 bases respectively, with 12 bases between them. Germline assignment: CDR1 SGHTA and CDR2 FQGNSA. The CDR3 spans 13 residues. The CDR3 region is CASVLPGTDTQYF. The CDR3 nucleotides read TGTGCCAGCGTCCTTCCGGGGACAGATACGCAGTATTTT.

The J gene is TRBJ2-7, the V gene TRBV15, with TRBD1 as a possible D gene (6 bases). The CDR3 is 13 residues long. V was trimmed by 5 bases and J by 6 bases, leaving 14 bases between them. Looked up from germline, CDR1 is LNHNV and CDR2 is YYDKDF (reference sequence). As DNA, the CDR3 is TGTGCCACCAGCGAGGACAGCCTTGTCGAGCAGTACTTC. This gives the protein CATSEDSLVEQYF.

The chain recombines TRBV12-5 with TRBJ1-2; no clear D. Trimming took off 0 bases at V and 3 bases at J, with 5 bases between the two ends. Germline CDR1 reads LGHNT; CDR2 reads FRNRAP. The CDR3 has 13 amino acids. The CDR3 spells CASGLVSDYGYTF. Here the CDR3 DNA reads TGTGCTAGTGGTTTGGTTTCAGACTATGGCTACACCTTC. The full variable domain, in which reference TRBV12-5 and TRBJ1-2 provide the parts outside the CDR3, is DARVTQTPRHKVTEMGQEVTMRCQPILGHNTVFWYRQTMMQGLELLAYFRNRAPLDDSGMPKDRFSAEMPDATLATLKIQPSEPRDSAVYFCASGLVSDYGYTFGSGTRLTVV.

This chain uses TRBV12-3 or TRBV12-4 with TRBJ1-1; weak D call: TRBD1 (5 bases). Trimming pared 6 bases from V and 0 bases from J, leaving 14 bases between. The CDR3 covers 15 residues. CDR3: CASSPRAGMNTEAFF. In DNA, the CDR3 is TGTGCCAGCAGCCCCAGGGCAGGCATGAACACTGAAGCTTTCTTT.

The chain combines TRBV6-5 with TRBJ1-2; D perhaps matches TRBD1 (6 bases). The CDR3 has 13 amino acids. The germline V gene has CDR1 MNHEY and CDR2 SVGAGI. Trimming removed 6 bases from V and 2 bases from J, with 10 bases in between. In DNA, the CDR3 is TGTGCCAGCAGAGGACAGATGAACTATGGCTACACCTTC. Encoded protein: CASRGQMNYGYTF.

The rearrangement uses TRBV6-5 and TRBJ1-6; the D gene is possibly TRBD1 (5 bases). CDR1 is MNHEY and CDR2 is SVGAGI in the germline V gene. The CDR3 has 17 amino acids. V was cut by 0 bases and J by 9 bases, with 18 bases left in between. CDR3 amino acids: CASSYSSGTAKGSPLHF. CDR3 DNA: TGTGCCAGCAGTTACTCGAGTGGGACGGCCAAAGGTTCACCCCTCCACTTT.

The chain is built from TRBV7-8 and TRBJ1-1, with a possible D match to TRBD1 (5 bases). The CDR3 has 15 residues. Germline V gene data show CDR1 as SGHVS and CDR2 as FQNEAQ. The germline V and J ends were trimmed by 1 base and 5 bases, with 14 bases remaining between them. The DNA of the CDR3 is TGTGCCAGCAGCTTAGGGGGCGCGTGGGGAACTGAAGCTTTCTTT. This translates into CASSLGGAWGTEAFF.

Of note for this clonotype: The DNA is left out, because the CDR3 cannot be placed on it with certainty; the CDR3 is given as TCRdb lists it. The rearrangement uses TRBV4-2 and TRBJ1-2. CDR1 is LGHNA, CDR2 YNFKEQ, per germline. The length of the CDR3 is 17 amino acids, counting both ends. The CDR3 region is CASSQDFGEAPTYGYTF.

Regarding this clonotype: The conserved phenylalanine or tryptophan normally closing the CDR3 is absent here, so this likely arose from a read error. The V and J genes are TRBV12-3 or TRBV12-4 and TRBJ1-1; a weak D match, TRBD1 (6 bases). The CDR3 extends over 14 amino acids. Trimming shortened V by 3 bases and J by 0 bases, and 8 bases separated the two germline ends. CDR3 DNA: TGTGCCAGCAGTTTCGGACAGCTGAACACTGAAGCTTTCTCT. It specifies CASSFGQLNTEAFS.

The sample holds a few counts of this clonotype. The chain couples TRBV20-1 to TRBJ2-1; no clear D. The germline V gene has CDR1 DFQATT and CDR2 SNEGSKA (reference sequence). Trimming took 7 bases from V and 8 from J, leaving 15 bases between them. The CDR3 is 12 residues long. The CDR3 DNA follows: TGCAGTGTTCGGACGCCCTCCGATGAGCAGTTCTTC. Amino acids: CSVRTPSDEQFF.